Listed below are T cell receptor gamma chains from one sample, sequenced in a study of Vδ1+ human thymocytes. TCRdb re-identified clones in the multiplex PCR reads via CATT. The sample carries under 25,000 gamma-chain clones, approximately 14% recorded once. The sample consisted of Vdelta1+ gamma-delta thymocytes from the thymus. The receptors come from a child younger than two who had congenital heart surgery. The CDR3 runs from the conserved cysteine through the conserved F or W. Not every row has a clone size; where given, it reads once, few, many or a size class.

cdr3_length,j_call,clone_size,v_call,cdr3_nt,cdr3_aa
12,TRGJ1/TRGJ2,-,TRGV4,TGTGCCACCTGGAATGCACTCGATAAGAAACTCTTT,CATWNALDKKLF
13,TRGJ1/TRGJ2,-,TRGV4,TGTGCCACCTGGGATGGGCTACATTATAAGAAACTCTTT,CATWDGLHYKKLF
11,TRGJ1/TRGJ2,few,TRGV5,TGTGCCACCTGGGACGGCCCAGGGAAACTCTTT,CATWDGPGKLF
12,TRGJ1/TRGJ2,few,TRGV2,TGTGCCACCTGGGACTTTGGGTATAAGAAACTCTTT,CATWDFGYKKLF
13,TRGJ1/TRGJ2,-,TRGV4,TGTGCCACCTGGAATTTTTTCCTATATAAGAAACTCTTT,CATWNFFLYKKLF
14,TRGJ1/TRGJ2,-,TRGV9,TGTGCCTTGTGGGAGGAATCCCAAGGAGATGGGAAACTCTTT,CALWEESQGDGKLF
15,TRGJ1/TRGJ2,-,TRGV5,TGTGCCACCTGGGACAGCTCAGGGAATTATTATAAGAAACTCTTT,CATWDSSGNYYKKLF
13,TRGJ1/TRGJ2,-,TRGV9,TGTGCCTTGTGGGGAAAGAATTATTATAAGAAACTCTTT,CALWGKNYYKKLF
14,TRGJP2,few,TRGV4,TGTGCCACCTGGGATGGGGAGAGTGATTGGATCAAGACGTTT,CATWDGESDWIKTF
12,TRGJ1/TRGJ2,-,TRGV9,TGTGCCTTGTGGGTTCTGTATTATAAGAAACTCTTT,CALWVLYYKKLF
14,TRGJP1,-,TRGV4,TGTGCCACCTGGGATGGGCCGACTGGTTGGTTCAAGATATTT,CATWDGPTGWFKIF
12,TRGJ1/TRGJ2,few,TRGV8,TGTGCCACCTGGGACGAAGTCGTCCGGAAACTCTTT,CATWDEVVRKLF
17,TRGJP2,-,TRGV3,TGTGCCACCTGGGACAGGCCGGGGAGTAGTAGTGATTGGATCAAGACGTTT,CATWDRPGSSSDWIKTF
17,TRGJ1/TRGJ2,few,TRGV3,TGTGCCACCTGGGACAGCCCCCCGATCTCCAATTATTATAAGAAACTCTTT,CATWDSPPISNYYKKLF
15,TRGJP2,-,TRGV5,TGTGCCACCTGGGACTCTGAACGTAGTGATTGGATCAAGACGTTT,CATWDSERSDWIKTF
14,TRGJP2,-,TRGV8,TGTGCCACCTGGGATAGTCGTGGTGATTGGATCAAGACGTTT,CATWDSRGDWIKTF
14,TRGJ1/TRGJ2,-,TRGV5,TGTGCCACCTGGGACACCCCCGTCTATTATAAGAAACTCTTT,CATWDTPVYYKKLF
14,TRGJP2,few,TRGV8,TGTGCCACCTGGGCTAATAGTAGTGATTGGATCAAGACGTTT,CATWANSSDWIKTF
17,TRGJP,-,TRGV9,TGTGCCTTGTGGGAGGGCCAGCAAGAGTTGGGCAAAAAAATCAAGGTATTT,CALWEGQQELGKKIKVF
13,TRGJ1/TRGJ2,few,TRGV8,TGTGCCACCTGGGCCACGAATTATTATAAGAAACTCTTT,CATWATNYYKKLF
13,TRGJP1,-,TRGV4,TGTGCCACCTGGAATGAATCTGGTTGGTTCAAGATATTT,CATWNESGWFKIF
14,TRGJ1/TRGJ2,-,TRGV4,TGTGCCACCTGGGATGGGCGGATCGATTATAAGAAACTCTTT,CATWDGRIDYKKLF
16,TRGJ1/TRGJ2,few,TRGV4,TGTGCCACCTGGGATGCACGCTATATCCTTTATTATAAGAAACTCTTT,CATWDARYILYYKKLF
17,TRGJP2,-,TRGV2,TGTGCCACCTGGGAGTCCCTGAGGGGTAGTAGTGATTGGATCAAGACGTTT,CATWESLRGSSDWIKTF
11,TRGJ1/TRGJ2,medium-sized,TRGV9,TGTGCCTTGTGGGAGGTGAGGGGGAAACTCTTT,CALWEVRGKLF
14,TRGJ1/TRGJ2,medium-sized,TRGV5,TGTGCCACCTGGGACAGGCCCCCTTATTATAAGAAACTCTTT,CATWDRPPYYKKLF
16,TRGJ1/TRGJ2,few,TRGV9,TGTGCCTTGTGGGAGGGTTTGGGATCTCCGGTACATAAGAAACTCTTT,CALWEGLGSPVHKKLF
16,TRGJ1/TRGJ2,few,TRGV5,TGTGCCACCTGGGACAGGCGTTCGAAGCCTTATTATAAGAAACTCTTT,CATWDRRSKPYYKKLF
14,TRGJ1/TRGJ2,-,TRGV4,TGTGCCACCTGGGATGCCCAGAATTATTATAAGAAACTCTTT,CATWDAQNYYKKLF
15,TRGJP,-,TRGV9,TGTGCCTCGTGGGAGGTGTCGTTGGGCAAAAAAATCAAGGTATTT,CASWEVSLGKKIKVF
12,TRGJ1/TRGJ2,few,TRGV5,TGTGCCACCTGGGACAAGCCCCTTAAGAGACTCTTT,CATWDKPLKRLF
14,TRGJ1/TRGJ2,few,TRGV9,TGTGCCTTGTGGGAGGGACAGAATTATTATAAGAAACTCTTT,CALWEGQNYYKKLF
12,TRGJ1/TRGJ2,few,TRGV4,TGTGCCACCTGGGATGGGCGCGGTAAGAAACTCTTT,CATWDGRGKKLF
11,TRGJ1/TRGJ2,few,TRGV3,TGTGCCACCTGGGGGGGCCATCGGAAACTCTTT,CATWGGHRKLF
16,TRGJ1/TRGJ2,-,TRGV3,TGTGCCACCTGGGACAGGCCCGTAGGAATTTATTATAAGAAACTCTTT,CATWDRPVGIYYKKLF
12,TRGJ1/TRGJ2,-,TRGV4,TGTGCCACCTGGATCGAATATTATAAGAAACTCTTT,CATWIEYYKKLF
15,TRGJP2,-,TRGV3,TGTGCCACCTGGGACAGGCTGGGGAGTGATTGGATCAAGACGTTT,CATWDRLGSDWIKTF
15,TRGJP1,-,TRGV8,TGTGCCACCTGGGCTAGTGATACCACTGGTTGGTTCAAGATATTT,CATWASDTTGWFKIF
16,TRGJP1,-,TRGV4,TGTGCCACCTGGGATAGGCTCGATACCACTGGTTGGTTCAAGATATTT,CATWDRLDTTGWFKIF